Below are 31 T cell receptor beta chains sequenced from a single sample in a study of response to subunit inactivated influenza vaccine. TCRdb redid the calling of the RT-PCR reads with MiXCR, one entry per CDR3 protein. The table lists around 750,000 distinct CDR3 sequences, approximately 21% of them singletons. The material sequenced was PBMCs from blood, taken 5 to 6 days after vaccination. The receptors derive from a man aged 45-65 years who received an inactivated influenza vaccine.

The V and J genes are TRBV20-1 and TRBJ2-3; D may be TRBD2 (7 bases). This CDR3 comprises 17 residues. V lost 0 bases to trimming and J lost 4 bases, with 20 bases between them. The germline V gene has CDR1 DFQATT and CDR2 SNEGSKA (reference sequence). The CDR3 sequence is CSARDYSQGGGSDTQYF. The CDR3 nucleotides read TGCAGTGCTAGAGATTATTCCCAGGGCGGGGGCTCAGATACGCAGTATTTT.

CDR3 coding DNA: TGTGCCACCAGTGATCCTAGCGGGATGTTGACAGATACGCAGTATTTT. It specifies CATSDPSGMLTDTQYF. V usage is TRBV24-1 and J usage is TRBJ2-3, with 9 bases lining up with TRBD2. This CDR3 contains 16 residues. CDR1 KGHDR and CDR2 SFDVKD come from the germline V gene. The V and J ends lost 3 bases and 3 bases, in that order; junction bases with no gene match: 6.

The chain uses TRBV18 and TRBJ1-4, with TRBD1 as a possible D gene (5 bases). Germline CDR1 reads KGHSH; CDR2 reads LQKENI. V lost 2 bases and J lost 5, with 9 bases in between. CDR3 length: 14 amino acids. This chain's CDR3 is CASSPGGLNEKLFF. CDR3 bases: TGTGCCAGCTCACCAGGGGGACTGAATGAAAAACTGTTTTTT.

This clonotype was counted a few times. The chain combines TRBV27 with TRBJ2-3; 7 bases align to TRBD1. This CDR3 region has 16 residues. Germline values: CDR1 MNHEY, CDR2 SMNVEV (reference sequence). The J segment lost 1 base and the V segment lost 3 bases, leaving 7 bases of the junction unmatched. The CDR3 is CASSFLSTGGTDTQYF. Written as DNA, the CDR3 is TGTGCCAGCAGTTTCTTGTCCACAGGGGGCACAGATACGCAGTATTTT.

V usage is TRBV18 and J usage is TRBJ2-7; 10 bases match TRBD1. V lost 2 bases and J lost 3; bases outside the gene matches: 4. CDR3 size: 15 residues. Germline V lookup: CDR1 KGHSH, CDR2 LQKENI. The CDR3 sequence: CASSPLGQGDYEQYF. In nucleotides, the CDR3 is TGTGCCAGCTCACCATTAGGACAGGGGGACTACGAGCAGTACTTC.

This chain joins TRBV6-5 and TRBJ2-1; no clear D. V was cut by 0 bases and J by 13 bases, with 13 bases left in between. The CDR3 covers 13 residues. Germline CDR1 reads MNHEY; CDR2 reads SVGAGI. DNA for the CDR3: TGTGCCAGCAGTTACTCCGCTAGAGGAAGTCAGTTCTTC. It specifies CASSYSARGSQFF.

The chain has TRBV12-3 or TRBV12-4 and TRBJ1-1; no firm D call. Trimming cost V 3 bases and J 0 bases, with 8 bases left between them. This CDR3 region has 14 residues. The DNA of the CDR3 is TGTGCCAGCAGTTTGTTAGTCCTGAACACTGAAGCTTTCTTT. Protein sequence: CASSLLVLNTEAFF.

This clonotype appeared many times. V is TRBV5-1 and J is TRBJ2-5; 7 bases agree with TRBD1. The CDR3 is 14 residues long. V gave up 3 bases and J gave up 2 bases; unmatched junction bases: 4. Germline assignment: CDR1 SGHRS and CDR2 YFSETQ. CDR3 in DNA: TGCGCCAGCAGCTCAACAGGGGATCAAGAGACCCAGTACTTC. Protein: CASSSTGDQETQYF.

This clonotype was recorded many times. The CDR3 loop reads CASSLVIRNTGELFF. In DNA form, the CDR3 reads TGTGCCAGCAGCTTAGTAATTCGGAACACCGGGGAGCTGTTTTTT. The V and J genes are TRBV7-2 and TRBJ2-2; D is uncertain. The CDR3 has 15 amino acids. V was clipped by 1 base and J by 1 base, with 7 bases between them. Germline CDR1 SGHTA, CDR2 FQGNSA.

This clonotype was seen at least ten times. This chain uses TRBV4-3 with TRBJ2-7, with 8 bases matching TRBD2. Germline lookup yields CDR1 LGHNA and CDR2 YSLEER. The CDR3 runs to 15 residues. J was trimmed by 5 bases and V by 1 base; bases with no gene match: 7. CDR3 in DNA: TGCGCCAGCAGCCAAGGGACGGGGCGGGGGGACGAGCAGTACTTC. This gives the protein CASSQGTGRGDEQYF.

The gene calls are TRBV6-5 and TRBJ1-1, with D uncertain. Germline V gene lookup returns CDR1 MNHEY and CDR2 SVGAGI. This CDR3 is 14 amino acids long. Trimming took off 0 bases at V and 1 base at J, with 6 bases between the two ends. CDR3 bases: TGTGCCAGCAGTTACTCGAGGCAGAACACTGAAGCTTTCTTT. It codes for CASSYSRQNTEAFF.

This sequence joins TRBV6-5 and TRBJ2-1; D gene uncertain. This CDR3 contains 12 residues. Trimming shortened V by 6 bases and J by 9 bases, and 12 bases separated the two germline ends. The V gene's germline CDR1 is MNHEY and CDR2 SVGAGI. Here the CDR3 DNA reads TGTGCCAGCAGCCGGTCCTGGGGTGAGCAGTTCTTC. Translation: CASSRSWGEQFF.

The rearrangement joins TRBV6-5 to TRBJ2-3, with a tentative D call TRBD2 (5 bases). V was clipped by 4 bases and J by 3 bases, with 11 bases between them. The germline gives CDR1 MNHEY, CDR2 SVGAGI. The CDR3 covers 14 residues. The CDR3 is CASSSPTRTDTQYF. CDR3 bases: TGTGCCAGCAGTTCCCCTACTAGAACAGATACGCAGTATTTT.

In its sample, this clonotype was seen a few times. The chain is built from TRBV6-1 and TRBJ1-4; D remains unclear. Trimming took 7 bases from V and 3 from J, leaving 12 bases between them. Germline V CDR1 and CDR2: MNHNS, SASEGT. This CDR3 contains 14 residues. The CDR3 protein is CASTSSVSNEKLFF. The CDR3 DNA follows: TGTGCCAGCACGAGTTCTGTATCTAATGAAAAACTGTTTTTT.

This clonotype appeared a few times. The V and J genes are TRBV10-3 and TRBJ2-2, with 9 bases lining up with TRBD2. The germline V gene has CDR1 ENHRY and CDR2 SYGVKD. The length of the CDR3 is 17 residues. Trimming removed 11 bases from V and 4 bases from J; junction bases left unmatched: 17. The CDR3 spells CAVAGGQEKLFTGELFF. Here the CDR3 DNA reads TGTGCCGTTGCGGGGGGGCAAGAAAAACTATTCACCGGGGAGCTGTTTTTT.

This chain connects TRBV15 to TRBJ2-2; 7 nucleotides match TRBD1. Per the germline V gene, CDR1 is LNHNV and CDR2 is YYDKDF (reference sequence). Losses at the gene ends were 5 bases for V and 3 bases for J; bases not matched to a gene: 0. The CDR3 totals 13 residues. The CDR3 spells CATSQGDTGELFF. CDR3 coding DNA: TGTGCCACCAGCCAGGGGGACACCGGGGAGCTGTTTTTT.

The CDR3 bases are TGTGCCAGCAGCCAAGATCTAGGCAGGGGGCGAGAGACCCAGTACTTC. This codes for CASSQDLGRGRETQYF. The chain uses TRBV14 and TRBJ2-5; the match to TRBD1 covers 8 bases. The V and J ends lost 0 bases and 4 bases, in that order; junction bases with no gene match: 7. Germline CDR1 SGHDN, CDR2 FVKESK. The CDR3 runs to 16 residues.

V usage is TRBV25-1 and J usage is TRBJ2-1, with 7 bases aligning to TRBD2. The CDR3 runs 17 residues. J was trimmed by 2 bases and V by 7 bases; bases with no gene match: 14. CDR1 MGHDK and CDR2 SYGVNS come from the germline V gene. CDR3 nucleotides: TGTGCCAGCAAGGCTTCGGGAGGCAGGAGGGCCTACAATGAGCAGTTCTTC. As protein: CASKASGGRRAYNEQFF.

V is TRBV20-1 and J is TRBJ2-2; no definite D call. Germline CDR1 DFQATT, CDR2 SNEGSKA (reference sequence). This CDR3 has 13 amino acids. Trimming shortened V by 4 bases and J by 1 base, and 7 bases separated the two germline ends. This CDR3 reads CSAIVGNTGELFF. The CDR3 nucleotides are TGCAGTGCTATTGTGGGGAACACCGGGGAGCTGTTTTTT.

A few counts support this clonotype. The rearrangement uses TRBV5-1 and TRBJ1-1; tentatively, D is TRBD1 (5 bases). Germline-derived CDR1 and CDR2 are SGHRS and YFSETQ. V lost 4 bases and J lost 7, with 14 bases in between. The CDR3 spans 13 residues. CDR3 loop: CASSLGDFYEAFF. CDR3 coding DNA: TGCGCCAGCAGCCTGGGGGACTTTTATGAAGCTTTCTTT.

V usage is TRBV5-1 and J usage is TRBJ2-2, with no clear D. The CDR3 sequence is 15 residues long. Trimming stripped 2 bases from V and 4 bases from J, with 12 bases between. Per germline, CDR1 SGHRS and CDR2 YFSETQ. In nucleotides, the CDR3 is TGCGCCAGCAGCTTTTTCGGGTGGTCCACCGGGGAGCTGTTTTTT. It translates to CASSFFGWSTGELFF. Together with reference TRBV5-1 and TRBJ2-2, the CDR3 gives the full variable domain: KAGVTQTPRYLIKTRGQQVTLSCSPISGHRSVSWYQQTPGQGLQFLFEYFSETQRNKGNFPGRFSGRQFSNSRSEMNVSTLELGDSALYLCASSFFGWSTGELFFGEGSRLTVL.

In its sample, this clonotype was seen a few times. V gene TRBV7-9 combines with J gene TRBJ2-7, with no clear D. V lost 1 base and J lost 5, with 6 bases in between. The CDR3 has 12 amino acids. In germline, CDR1 is SEHNR, CDR2 FQNEAQ (reference sequence). CDR3 in amino acids: CASSLVGHEQYF. The CDR3 nucleotides are TGTGCCAGCAGCTTAGTCGGACACGAGCAGTACTTC.

This clonotype has more than one count but fewer than ten. This chain joins TRBV9 and TRBJ1-3; D remains unclear. Germline V lookup: CDR1 SGDLS, CDR2 YYNGEE. This CDR3 contains 15 residues. V shed 4 bases and J shed 2 bases, with 13 bases lying between them. The DNA for the CDR3 is TGTGCCAGCAGCCCGGGCGTGGTTCCTGGAAACACCATATATTTT. Encoded protein: CASSPGVVPGNTIYF.

Many counts were recorded for this clonotype. The chain employs TRBV7-2 and TRBJ2-7, with 11 nucleotides matching TRBD2. The germline V gene has CDR1 SGHTA and CDR2 FQGNSA. V lost 3 bases to trimming and J lost 4 bases; unmatched junction nucleotides: 5. The length of the CDR3 is 15 residues. This CDR3 is CASSFVAGGPYEQYF. In DNA form, the CDR3 reads TGTGCCAGCAGCTTCGTAGCGGGAGGGCCGTACGAGCAGTACTTC.

This clonotype was detected ten times or more. This chain uses TRBV12-3 or TRBV12-4 with TRBJ2-7; possibly TRBD1 for D (5 bases). The CDR3 covers 15 residues. V lost 5 bases and J lost 4, with 18 bases in between. CDR3 DNA: TGTGCCAGCAGTCCTTCACGCAGGGCTATATACGAGCAGTACTTC. Protein sequence: CASSPSRRAIYEQYF.

This rearrangement joins TRBV10-3 to TRBJ2-7, with 7 bases identical to TRBD2. The V gene's germline CDR1 is ENHRY and CDR2 SYGVKD. V lost 2 bases to trimming and J lost 4 bases; unmatched junction nucleotides: 11. The CDR3 runs to 16 residues. The CDR3 protein is CAISESSGAGAYEQYF. CDR3 sequence (DNA): TGTGCCATCAGTGAGAGCAGCGGGGCGGGAGCTTACGAGCAGTACTTC.

The rearrangement joins TRBV7-2 to TRBJ2-7, with 10 bases lining up with TRBD2. Trimming at V came to 6 bases and at J to 5 bases, leaving 7 bases not matched to a gene. Germline assignment: CDR1 SGHTA and CDR2 FQGNSA. CDR3 length: 14 residues. CDR3 amino acids: CASSPVAGGNEQYF. CDR3 sequence (DNA): TGTGCCAGCAGTCCGGTAGCGGGAGGCAACGAGCAGTACTTC.

This clonotype was picked up many times. V is TRBV7-2 and J is TRBJ2-2, with no clear D. The CDR3 is made up of 13 amino acids. V was pared by 8 bases and J by 0 bases, with 7 bases between. CDR1 is SGHTA and CDR2 is FQGNSA in the germline V gene. In nucleotides, the CDR3 is TGTGCCAGCTCGCGATCGAACACCGGGGAGCTGTTTTTT. This sequence encodes CASSRSNTGELFF.

This clonotype was seen more than once but under ten times. The V and J genes are TRBV27 and TRBJ2-7; TRBD1 agrees at 11 bases. The CDR3 extends over 14 amino acids. The germline V gene has CDR1 MNHEY and CDR2 SMNVEV (reference sequence). The J segment lost 6 bases and the V segment lost 5 bases, leaving 6 bases of the junction unmatched. The CDR3: CASSARDRGSEQYF. DNA for the CDR3: TGTGCCAGCAGTGCCCGGGACAGGGGGTCCGAGCAGTACTTC.

The J gene is TRBJ2-3, the V gene TRBV5-1; TRBD2 agrees at 11 bases. Per germline, CDR1 SGHRS and CDR2 YFSETQ. The J segment lost 6 bases and the V segment lost 6 bases, leaving 12 bases of the junction unmatched. CDR3 length equals 16 residues. CDR3 sequence: CASTPGSGRAGDTQYF. In nucleotides, the CDR3 is TGCGCCAGCACTCCTGGTAGCGGGAGGGCCGGGGATACGCAGTATTTT.

In its sample, this clonotype was seen a few times. J is TRBJ1-1 and V is TRBV5-1; D possibly corresponds to TRBD1 (5 bases). This CDR3 region has 16 residues. Germline loops: CDR1 SGHRS, CDR2 YFSETQ. The V and J ends lost 1 base and 1 base respectively, with 14 bases between them. The CDR3, as DNA: TGCGCCAGCAGCTTGTTAAGTGGCAGGGAGAACACTGAAGCTTTCTTT. This encodes CASSLLSGRENTEAFF. The variable domain in full, completed from reference TRBV5-1 and TRBJ1-1, reads KAGVTQTPRYLIKTRGQQVTLSCSPISGHRSVSWYQQTPGQGLQFLFEYFSETQRNKGNFPGRFSGRQFSNSRSEMNVSTLELGDSALYLCASSLLSGRENTEAFFGQGTRLTVV.